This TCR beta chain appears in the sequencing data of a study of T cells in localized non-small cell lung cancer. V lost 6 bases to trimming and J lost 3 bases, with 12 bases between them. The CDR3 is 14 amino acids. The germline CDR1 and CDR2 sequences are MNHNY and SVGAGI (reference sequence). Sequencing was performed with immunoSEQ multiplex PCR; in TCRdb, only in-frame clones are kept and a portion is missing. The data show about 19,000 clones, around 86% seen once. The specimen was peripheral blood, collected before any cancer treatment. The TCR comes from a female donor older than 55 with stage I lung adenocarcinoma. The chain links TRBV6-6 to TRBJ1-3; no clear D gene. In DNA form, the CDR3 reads TGTGCCAGCAGGCCAGCGGGAGGTGGAAACACCATATATTTT. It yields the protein CASRPAGGGNTIYF.